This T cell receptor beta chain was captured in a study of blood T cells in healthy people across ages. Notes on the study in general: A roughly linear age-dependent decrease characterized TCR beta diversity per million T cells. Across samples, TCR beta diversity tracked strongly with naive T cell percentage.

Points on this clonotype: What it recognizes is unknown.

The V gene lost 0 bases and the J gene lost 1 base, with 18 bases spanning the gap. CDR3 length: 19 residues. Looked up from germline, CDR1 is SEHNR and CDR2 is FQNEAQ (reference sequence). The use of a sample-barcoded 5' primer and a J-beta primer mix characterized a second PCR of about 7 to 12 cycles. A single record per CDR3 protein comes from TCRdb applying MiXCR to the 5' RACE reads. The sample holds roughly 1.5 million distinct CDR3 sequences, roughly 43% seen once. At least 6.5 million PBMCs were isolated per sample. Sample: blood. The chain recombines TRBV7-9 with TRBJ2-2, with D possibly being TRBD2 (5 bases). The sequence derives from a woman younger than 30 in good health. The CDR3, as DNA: TGTGCCAGCAGCTTAGCGATTCGGTGGGAGACGATGAACACCGGGGAGCTGTTTTTT. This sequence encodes CASSLAIRWETMNTGELFF.